This T cell receptor beta chain derives from a study of T cell responses to AZD1222 COVID-19 vaccine. Notes on the study in general: Donors were chiefly white British, with a greater number of females, and clonal diversity was perhaps underestimated.

Details on this clone: Its antigen is not identified.

Trimming removed 1 base from V and 1 base from J, with 13 bases in between. The CDR3 is 16 amino acids. CDR1 is SEHNR, CDR2 FQNEAQ, per germline (reference sequence). Clones were sequenced by immunoSEQ multiplex PCR, and TCRdb holds only the in-frame ones, with some missing. The sample has about 150,000 clones; about 90% are singletons. The sequences come from peripheral blood, collected on day 0 of MenACWY control vaccination. This clonotype was obtained from an adult in good health. The chain recombines TRBV7-9 with TRBJ1-1; no clear D gene. CDR3 nucleotide sequence: TGTGCCAGCAGCTTAGATGTGGGTTTTGGGAACACTGAAGCTTTCTTT. This translates into CASSLDVGFGNTEAFF.